The present entry profiles one T cell receptor beta chain with its context. What antigen it recognizes has not been identified. No qualities accompany the bases; no much larger clone lies one base away. Other DNA sequences within the sample encode an identical CDR3. Trimming removed 1 base from V and 5 bases from J; the gene matches leave 0 bases unexplained. CDR1 and CDR2 were assigned from the germline V gene as SGDLS and YYNGEE. The CDR3 holds 14 amino acids from the cysteine to the phenylalanine. Kept here is only the CDR3 DNA, which spans 42 bases and is read in frame from base 1. This record belongs to a study of cytomegalovirus exposure and HLA in healthy donors (dated by TCRdb to about 2017). In terms of the full investigation: An earlier analysis of approximately 640 of the donors reported roughly 300 Gb of sequence data and around 120 million unique TCR beta sequences from about 180 million T cells. The study combined high-throughput TCR immunosequencing, statistical association of individual TCRs with disease status, and machine learning to predict cytomegalovirus infection status. All discovery cohort repertoires had been generated using a single sequencing platform. The study aimed to test whether cataloging public T cell receptors could reveal signatures of past pathogen exposure. In a later genetic analysis, genome-wide SNP genotypes for 398 of the 666 donors were used, and that subset was treated as a discovery cohort. Donor age, sex, ethnicity and CMV serostatus were compiled alongside the repertoire data. Approximately 300 gigabases of sequencing data and around 90 million unique TCR sequences made up an early release that covered 500 to 700 HLA-typed donors. Typing coverage differed by locus: A, B, C, DRB1 and DQB1 were typed in about 629-640 donors, DQA1 in roughly 510, DPA1 in some 610, and DPB1 in just under 480. In an earlier analysis of 587 of the donors, high-throughput TCR beta sequencing was used to judge whether each TCR beta V gene segment behaved as functional or pseudogenic. In addition to the first cohort of approximately 650 subjects, a separate validation cohort of around 110 different subjects was used. In a later analysis, previously published TCR beta repertoires from 600 to 850 donors were re-analyzed and high-resolution HLA genotyping was added so that TCR occurrence patterns could be studied. Both class I and class II loci were covered by HLA typing, at four-digit resolution. Because of strong linkage in the cohort, roughly 5 DR-DQ haplotypes were treated as single units for association and clustering. The genetic ancestry cluster associated with self-reported Caucasian donors included about four fifths of the roughly 410 genotyped donors. Rather than using new phenotypic data, the later analysis identified candidate immune exposures from TCR beta sequences and from how often those sequences occurred across donors. The study used immunosequencing to profile the T cell repertoires of under 700 subjects and linked those repertoires to cytomegalovirus serostatus. Across about 370 genotyped donors of the cohort, an average of about 240,000 unique TCR beta nucleotide sequences per donor were sequenced, and around 20% of those sequences were non-productive.

The protocol used for the library was the immunoSEQ multiplex PCR assay. For the multiplex PCR, a mixture combining 60 forward primers for TCR Vbeta segments and 13 reverse primers for TCR Jbeta segments was used. The CDR3 region of rearranged TCR beta genes was amplified from genomic DNA by a multiplex PCR assay. The Illumina HiSeq System was used to sequence the amplified TCR beta libraries as 87-base-pair reads. The published analysis was carried out like this. In a later analysis, tens of millions of unique TCR beta chains were counted across the 500 to 850 repertoires, and roughly 10 million of these chains were shared by at least two donors. Raw reads were error-corrected and collapsed into unique sequences with a nearest-neighbor algorithm that merged closely related sequences to remove PCR and sequencing errors. Alignment of CDR3 sequences to IMGT reference sequences was used to assign V, D and J gene segments. For a sequence to be retained, a match of at least six nucleotides to both a V gene segment and a J gene segment was required. Rearrangements were classified as productive when the CDR3 lacked stop codons and remained in frame with V and J, and all other rearrangements were classified as non-productive. Following IMGT convention, CDR3 was defined as the stretch from the second conserved V-encoded cysteine up to the conserved J-encoded phenylalanine. The earlier analysis of fewer than 750 of the donors excluded sequences that lacked an unambiguous match to a single V gene segment. In an earlier analysis of 500 to 750 of the donors, V segments were called functional above 56.7% productive rearrangements and were called segregating when the between-donor standard deviation exceeded 5%. To diagnose cytomegalovirus status from the catalog of TCR beta chain sequences, a statistical classification framework was built. A later analysis assigned V and J genes by comparing TCR nucleotide sequences with IMGT/GENE-DB human TR gene sequences. In a later analysis, CDR3 sequences and most-parsimonious VDJ recombination scenarios were assigned using the TCRdist pipeline. A later analysis defined each TCR beta chain by its CDR3 amino acid sequence plus V-gene family, and excluded reads lacking a unique V-gene family. In a later analysis, around 600 highly shared, low-generation-probability nucleotide sequences were removed to address suspected cross-contamination and a sequencing artifact. For each public chain, a later analysis derived a clonal expansion index from normalized ranks of inferred template counts within each repertoire. In a later analysis, generation probabilities were computed with a VDJ recombination model fitted to out-of-frame rearrangements, and the resulting probabilities were checked against IGoR. A later analysis scored TCR-TCR, TCR-HLA and TCR-CMV co-occurrence with hypergeometric tests, applying a repertoire-size bias correction to TCR pairs. False discovery rates were estimated in a later analysis by permuting HLA or CMV assignments 20 times. In a later analysis, co-occurring TCRs were grouped using DBSCAN, and TCRdist sequence similarity was added for clustering within HLA-allele-positive subsets. For co-occurrence clustering, repertoires with fewer than 30,000 or more than 120,000 public chains were excluded, along with roughly 5 repertoires with anomalous nucleotide sharing. In its TCRdb copy, this immuneACCESS table keeps in-frame sequences only and misses some clones. Where compared with another copy, unresolved V genes explain less than half of these, and the others have no known cause. For V, J and clone size, that table is used; D and trimming come from the DNA. This sample holds fewer than 200,000 clones; 70% to 90% were observed only once. Clones ranked in the top ten supply approximately 2.5% of the sample.

The cohort was made up of around 720 healthy bone marrow donors. All cohort members were sampled while nominally healthy, although unrecorded immune exposures were likely present. The donor tested CMV seropositive, placing the donor among the 289 seropositive members of the cohort. A peripheral blood sample was collected from each donor, and TCR beta sequencing was performed on peripheral blood mononuclear cells. Genomic DNA was extracted from the blood cell samples with the Qiagen DNeasy Blood Extraction Kit. The paper's findings and limits, for the study overall: Because the 87-base-pair reads could not distinguish some IMGT-functional V segments, including TRBV6-2 and TRBV6-3, those segments were excluded. In a later genetic analysis, a missense DCLRE1C variant was associated with V-gene and J-gene trimming of TCR beta chains, and the association was replicated in an independent cohort. According to a later analysis, parvovirus B19, influenza, CMV and Epstein-Barr virus appeared linked to several top co-occurrence clusters. When HLA alleles, especially DR and DQ, strongly co-occurred, TCR associations were difficult to assign to individual alleles. In a later analysis, TCR association rates were found to vary across HLA loci, with the most associated TCRs seen for DRB1 alleles and the fewest for HLA-C alleles. Because HLA typing was missing for some donors at each locus, association tests included only the typed subset. In both the original and validation cohorts, the classifier was reported to diagnose cytomegalovirus status with high specificity and sensitivity. A further reported finding was that TCR beta sequences accurately predicted the HLA-A and HLA-B alleles for most subjects in the first cohort. In an earlier analysis of some 550 of the donors, most TCR beta V segments were observed in productive rearrangements about 87% or about 30% of the time, broadly matching IMGT annotations. Because counts were too low, about 15 rarely observed V segments, including chromosome 9 orphons, were left out of the earlier analysis of about 500 of the donors. CMV serostatus was the only immune exposure information available for the cohort. A later analysis associated about 17,000 TCR beta sequences with specific HLA alleles at a false discovery rate of 0.05. Across donors, most TCR sequences were observed very rarely, whereas some public TCRs were present in many individuals. This cohort had only TCR beta chains sequenced, and the lack of alpha or paired-chain data limited which features could be detected. The authors suggested that the approach could potentially be extended to other disease states and immunological phenotypes. In a later genetic analysis, fewer N-insertions in productive TCRs were reported among donors in an Asian-associated ancestry cluster than the approximately 630-donor mean. A later analysis found that HLA-associated TCR beta chains were more clonally expanded and had lower generation probabilities than equally common non-associated chains. Roughly uniform sequencing depth across donors was assumed in presence/absence analyses, although this assumption may not hold. Most CMV-associated TCR beta chains appeared to be HLA-restricted in a later analysis, and the HLA associations seemed to be driven largely by CMV exposure. A total of fewer than 200 TCR beta chains were listed by the study as associated with cytomegalovirus. Correlated functional status among segregating V segments might be attributable to linkage disequilibrium, but an unknown experimental factor could not be ruled out. Three of the identified cytomegalovirus-associated TCR beta chains were confirmed in vitro to be specific for cytomegalovirus antigens. A group of highly shared sequence variants was considered likely to be a technical artifact of the sequencing pipeline.

The sequence links TRBV9 to TRBJ2-1, with 10 bases matching TRBD2. This TCR derives from a man aged 25 to 40 in good health and CMV-seropositive. Source material: PBMCs. The CDR3 loop reads CASSVTSGNNEQFF. The bases read TGTGCCAGCAGCGTAACTAGCGGGAACAATGAGCAGTTCTTC. The CDR3, completed at both ends by the reference TRBV9 and TRBJ2-1 genes, gives the full variable domain DSGVTQTPKHLITATGQRVTLRCSPRSGDLSVYWYQQSLDQGLQFLIQYYNGEERAKGNILERFSAQQFPDLHSELNLSSLELGDSALYFCASSVTSGNNEQFFGPGTRLTVL.